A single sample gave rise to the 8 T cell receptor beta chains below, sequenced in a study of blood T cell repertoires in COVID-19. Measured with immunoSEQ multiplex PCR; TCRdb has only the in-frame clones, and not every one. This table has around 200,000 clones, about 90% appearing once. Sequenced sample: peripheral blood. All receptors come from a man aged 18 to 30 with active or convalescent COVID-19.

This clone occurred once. This chain's CDR3 is CASSLDRGQDAEAFF. CDR3 in DNA: TGTGCCAGCAGCTTGGACAGGGGGCAGGACGCTGAAGCTTTCTTT. V and J are TRBV5-5 and TRBJ1-1, with 9 bases aligning to TRBD1. Germline CDR1 is SGHKS and CDR2 is YYEKEE (reference sequence). The CDR3 is 15 amino acids. After removal of 0 bases from V and 6 bases from J, the junction contained 6 bases not matched to a gene.

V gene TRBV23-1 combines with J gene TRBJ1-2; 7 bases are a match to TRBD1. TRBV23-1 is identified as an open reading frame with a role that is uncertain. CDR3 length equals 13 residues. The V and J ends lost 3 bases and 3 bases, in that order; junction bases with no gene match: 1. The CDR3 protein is CASSQRGHYGYTF. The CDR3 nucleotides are TGCGCCAGCAGTCAGAGGGGGCACTATGGCTACACCTTC.

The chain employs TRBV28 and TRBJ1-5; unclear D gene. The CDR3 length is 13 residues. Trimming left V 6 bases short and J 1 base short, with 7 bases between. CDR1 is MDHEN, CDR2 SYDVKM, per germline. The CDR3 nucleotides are TGTGCCAGCAGGGCTTTGAGCAATCAGCCCCAGCATTTT. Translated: CASRALSNQPQHF.

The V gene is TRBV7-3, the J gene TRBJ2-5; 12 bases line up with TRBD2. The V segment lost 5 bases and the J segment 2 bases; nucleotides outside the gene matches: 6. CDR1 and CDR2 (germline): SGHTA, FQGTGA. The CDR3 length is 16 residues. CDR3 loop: CASSPTLAGGQETQYF. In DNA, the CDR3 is TGTGCCAGCAGCCCCACACTAGCGGGGGGACAAGAGACCCAGTACTTC.

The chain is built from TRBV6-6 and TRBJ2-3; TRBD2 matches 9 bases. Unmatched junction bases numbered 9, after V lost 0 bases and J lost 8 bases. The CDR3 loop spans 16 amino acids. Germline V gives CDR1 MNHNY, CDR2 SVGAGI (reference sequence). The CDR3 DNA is TGTGCCAGCAGTTACTCGATGGGGGCTAGCGGGGTTACGCAGTATTTT. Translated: CASSYSMGASGVTQYF.

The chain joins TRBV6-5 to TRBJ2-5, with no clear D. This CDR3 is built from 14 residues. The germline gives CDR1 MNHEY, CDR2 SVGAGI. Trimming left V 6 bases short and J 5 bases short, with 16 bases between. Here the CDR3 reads CASSQANVRETQYF. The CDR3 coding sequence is TGTGCCAGCAGCCAGGCGAACGTTCGCGAGACCCAGTACTTC.

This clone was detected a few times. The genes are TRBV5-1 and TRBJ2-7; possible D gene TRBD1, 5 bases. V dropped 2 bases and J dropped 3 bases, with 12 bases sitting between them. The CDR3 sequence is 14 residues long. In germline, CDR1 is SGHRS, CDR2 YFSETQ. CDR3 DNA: TGCGCCAGCAGCTTTAGCAGGGTGAACTACGAGCAGTACTTC. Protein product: CASSFSRVNYEQYF.

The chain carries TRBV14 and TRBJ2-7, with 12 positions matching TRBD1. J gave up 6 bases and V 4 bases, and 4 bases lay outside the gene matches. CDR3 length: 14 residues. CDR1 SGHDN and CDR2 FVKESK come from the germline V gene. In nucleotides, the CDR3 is TGTGCCAGCAGCCCGGGACAGGGGGCGGTCGAGCAGTACTTC. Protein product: CASSPGQGAVEQYF. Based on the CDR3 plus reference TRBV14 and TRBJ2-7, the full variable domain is EAGVTQFPSHSVIEKGQTVTLRCDPISGHDNLYWYRRVMGKEIKFLLHFVKESKQDESGMPNNRFLAERTGGTYSTLKVQPAELEDSGVYFCASSPGQGAVEQYFGPGTRLTVT.